The 27 T cell receptor beta chains listed next were all sequenced from one sample in a study of CD8+ T cells in alopecia areata. Described treatment: oral pan-JAK inhibitor, 5-10 mg twice daily. As the sequencing template, cDNA was produced by extracting RNA and reverse transcribing it. Libraries were prepared by immunoSEQ multiplex PCR; TCRdb keeps only in-frame clonotypes and omits some of them. The table includes about 180,000 clones, about 53% detected once. The input for sequencing was CD8+ T cells sorted from blood, taken at week 24, from a patient treated with tofacitinib. These receptors all stem from a human donor with alopecia areata.

The V and J genes are TRBV5-6 and TRBJ2-7; unclear D gene. CDR3 length: 13 amino acids. Germline V gene sequence: CDR1 SGHDT, CDR2 YYEEEE. The germline V and J ends were trimmed by 6 bases and 3 bases, with 13 bases remaining between them. Here the CDR3 DNA reads TGTGCCAGCACCCCCGACGGTGGCTACGAGCAGTACTTC. As protein: CASTPDGGYEQYF.

This clone is a singleton in its sample. V is TRBV5-1 and J is TRBJ1-1; possible D gene TRBD1, 6 bases. The CDR3 runs to 14 residues. CDR1 is SGHRS, CDR2 YFSETQ, per germline. The V and J ends lost 0 bases and 7 bases respectively, with 13 bases between them. As DNA, the CDR3 is TGCGCCAGCAGCTTGGCCCAGGGGAAGAATGAAGCTTTCTTT. Its protein product is CASSLAQGKNEAFF.

The chain has TRBV7-3 and TRBJ1-5; D ambiguous. This CDR3 is 13 amino acids long. Trimming stripped 2 bases from V and 7 bases from J, with 9 bases between. The V gene's germline CDR1 is SGHTA and CDR2 FQGTGA. The CDR3 loop is CASSLGPRQPQHF. The CDR3 DNA is TGTGCCAGCAGCTTAGGGCCGCGGCAGCCCCAGCATTTT.

On this clone: The sample carries other DNA sequences with the same CDR3. The chain carries TRBV9 and TRBJ1-1; no reliable D call. The CDR3 sequence is 13 residues long. V dropped 0 bases and J dropped 0 bases, with 3 bases sitting between them. Germline values: CDR1 SGDLS, CDR2 YYNGEE. The CDR3, as DNA: TGTGCCAGCAGCGTAGAGGTGAACACTGAAGCTTTCTTT. Translated: CASSVEVNTEAFF.

This chain links TRBV23-1 with TRBJ1-5; 8 bases map to TRBD1. TRBV23-1 is an ORF, with its function uncertain. The V segment lost 2 bases and the J segment 7 bases; nucleotides outside the gene matches: 7. This CDR3 has 15 amino acids. CDR3 nucleotides: TGCGCCAGCAGTCAAAGGTACAGGGGGGAACAGCCCCAGCATTTT. Translating gives CASSQRYRGEQPQHF.

A few counts support this clone. The chain links TRBV29-1 to TRBJ1-6; 8 bases align to TRBD1. This CDR3 has 14 residues. The germline V gene encodes CDR1 SQVTM and CDR2 ANQGSEA. Trimming took 2 bases from V and 11 from J; bases not matched to a gene: 8. CDR3 in amino acids: CSVERDRSMTPLHF. CDR3 DNA sequence: TGCAGCGTTGAAAGGGACAGGTCAATGACACCCCTCCACTTT.

The V gene is TRBV28, the J gene TRBJ2-3; D is ambiguous. Germline V gene data show CDR1 as MDHEN and CDR2 as SYDVKM. There are 14 residues in the CDR3. Trimming removed 3 bases from V and 3 bases from J, with 10 bases in between. The chain's CDR3 is CASSLRSDTDTQYF. Written as DNA, the CDR3 is TGTGCCAGCAGTTTGAGGTCTGATACAGATACGCAGTATTTT.

This clone was seen only a few times. The genes are TRBV29-1 and TRBJ1-1, with unresolved D. V was trimmed by 1 base and J by 4 bases, leaving 1 base between them. Germline loops: CDR1 SQVTM, CDR2 ANQGSEA. CDR3 length: 10 residues. The CDR3 nucleotides are TGCAGCGTTGAAGTCACTGAAGCTTTCTTT. This encodes CSVEVTEAFF.

There are a few counts of this clone. The chain couples TRBV25-1 to TRBJ2-3; 9 nucleotides align to TRBD2. Germline V gene data show CDR1 as MGHDK and CDR2 as SYGVNS. Trimming cost V 3 bases and J 3 bases; bases outside gene matches: 10. The length of the CDR3 is 17 residues. CDR3 region: CASSESKASGATDTQYF. The CDR3 DNA reads as TGTGCCAGCAGTGAGTCAAAGGCTAGCGGGGCTACAGATACGCAGTATTTT. Combining the CDR3 with reference TRBV25-1 and TRBJ2-3 gives the whole variable domain EADIYQTPRYLVIGTGKKITLECSQTMGHDKMYWYQQDPGMELHLIHYSYGVNSTEKGDLSSESTVSRIRTEHFPLTLESARPSHTSQYLCASSESKASGATDTQYFGPGTRLTVL.

This clone turned up a few times. This chain links TRBV4-3 with TRBJ2-1; 15 bases are a match to TRBD2. Losses at the gene ends were 3 bases for V and 9 bases for J; bases not matched to a gene: 6. The length of the CDR3 is 16 residues. Germline CDR1 is LGHNA and CDR2 is YSLEER. Here the CDR3 DNA reads TGCGCCAGCAGCCAGATGGGACTAGCGGGGGGACGTGAGCAGTTCTTC. Amino acids: CASSQMGLAGGREQFF.

The chain is built from TRBV27 and TRBJ2-1, with a weak D call TRBD1 (5 bases). CDR3 length: 12 residues. Trimming cost V 4 bases and J 13 bases, with 14 bases left between them. Germline CDR1 is MNHEY and CDR2 is SMNVEV (reference sequence). The CDR3 sequence: CASSSSGMTQFF. In nucleotides, the CDR3 is TGTGCCAGCAGTTCTTCAGGGATGACACAGTTCTTC.

The chain employs TRBV7-2 and TRBJ2-7; a weak D match, TRBD2 (6 bases). The CDR3 has 14 amino acids. In germline, CDR1 is SGHTA, CDR2 FQGNSA. The ends were cut back, 1 base at V and 6 bases at J, with 13 bases in the middle. CDR3 sequence (DNA): TGTGCCAGCAGCTTAGAAGGGACTCGAGTCGAGCAGTACTTC. Translation gives CASSLEGTRVEQYF.

This clone was recorded a few times. CDR3 residues: CASSFGLAPDTQYF. The CDR3 DNA reads as TGCGCCAGCAGCTTTGGACTAGCGCCAGATACGCAGTATTTT. The J gene is TRBJ2-3, the V gene TRBV5-1, with 9 nucleotides matching TRBD2. This CDR3 region has 14 residues. The junction had 2 bases not matched to a gene; V was cut back by 2 bases and J by 4 bases. CDR1 is SGHRS and CDR2 is YFSETQ in the germline V gene.

J is TRBJ2-7 and V is TRBV7-9; D is tentatively TRBD1 or TRBD2 (6 bases each). The CDR3 is 12 amino acids. Trimming stripped 5 bases from V and 6 bases from J, with 11 bases between. Per germline, CDR1 SEHNR and CDR2 FQNEAQ (reference sequence). As DNA, the CDR3 is TGTGCCAGCAGCCATGGAGGGGGCGAGCAGTACTTC. It yields the protein CASSHGGGEQYF. The variable domain in full, with the rest retrieved from reference TRBV7-9 and TRBJ2-7, is DTGVSQNPRHKITKRGQNVTFRCDPISEHNRLYWYRQTLGQGPEFLTYFQNEAQLEKSRLLSDRFSAERPKGSFSTLEIQRTEQGDSAMYLCASSHGGGEQYFGPGTRLTVT.

This chain connects TRBV5-4 to TRBJ2-1; 7 bases fit TRBD2. The length of the CDR3 is 15 residues. Germline CDR1 SGHNT, CDR2 YYREEE (reference sequence). Germline trimming cut 4 bases from V and 4 bases from J; bases unmatched to any gene: 8. CDR3 bases: TGTGCCAGCAGCCCCAGCGGGGAAAAGTACAATGAGCAGTTCTTC. Translated: CASSPSGEKYNEQFF.

This clone has only a few counts. This sequence joins TRBV29-1 and TRBJ1-5; D uncertain. Germline CDR1 and CDR2: SQVTM and ANQGSEA. The CDR3 extends over 13 amino acids. Deletions cut 7 bases from V and 0 bases from J, with 10 bases between. CDR3 in DNA: TGCAGCGCTGTGGTCGATAGCAATCAGCCCCAGCATTTT. It specifies CSAVVDSNQPQHF.

The chain couples TRBV10-2 to TRBJ1-2; D might be TRBD1 (5 bases). The CDR3 is made up of 13 amino acids. The germline V gene encodes CDR1 WSHSY and CDR2 SAAADI. V was pared by 4 bases and J by 4 bases, with 10 bases between. CDR3 DNA: TGCGCCAGCAGTGGGGGCGACACCTATGGCTACACCTTC. Protein sequence: CASSGGDTYGYTF.

This clone was observed once. V usage is TRBV29-1 and J usage is TRBJ2-3, with TRBD2 identical over 9 bases. Germline V gives CDR1 SQVTM, CDR2 ANQGSEA. This CDR3 is 16 amino acids long. V trimming: 4 bases; J trimming: 5 bases; junction bases outside the gene matches: 13. The CDR3 protein is CSVGGVPSGIGDTQYF. The CDR3 DNA is TGCAGCGTTGGGGGGGTGCCTAGCGGGATTGGAGATACGCAGTATTTT.

The chain carries TRBV5-1 and TRBJ2-1, with a tentative D call TRBD1 (7 bases). Germline V lookup: CDR1 SGHRS, CDR2 YFSETQ. Deletions cut 8 bases from V and 7 bases from J, with 22 bases between. This CDR3 comprises 15 residues. The CDR3 here is CASMEGDRLANEQFF. The CDR3 nucleotides are TGCGCCAGTATGGAGGGGGACAGATTAGCTAATGAGCAGTTCTTC.

The rearrangement links TRBV25-1 to TRBJ1-1; a weak D match, TRBD1 (5 bases). With 5 bases removed from V and 2 bases from J, the gap between germline ends came to 6 bases. The CDR3 is made up of 12 amino acids. Germline values: CDR1 MGHDK, CDR2 SYGVNS. As DNA, the CDR3 is TGTGCCAGCAGTAGGGGTAACACTGAAGCTTTCTTT. Translated, it gives CASSRGNTEAFF.

This chain connects TRBV7-6 to TRBJ2-5; no definite D call. Per germline, CDR1 SGHVS and CDR2 FNYEAQ. The CDR3 totals 16 residues. The ends were cut back, 5 bases at V and 3 bases at J, with 19 bases in the middle. The chain's CDR3 is CASSQYSDMAEETQYF. The CDR3 coding sequence is TGTGCCAGCAGCCAATACAGTGACATGGCAGAAGAGACCCAGTACTTC.

The rearrangement links TRBV5-1 to TRBJ2-7; D unclear. The germline V gene has CDR1 SGHRS and CDR2 YFSETQ. This CDR3 spans 15 amino acids. V was trimmed by 0 bases and J by 3 bases, leaving 13 bases between them. The CDR3 here is CASSLESGSHYEQYF. The DNA of the CDR3 is TGCGCCAGCAGCTTGGAGTCGGGCAGCCACTACGAGCAGTACTTC.

This chain links TRBV19 with TRBJ2-6; D gene unclear. This CDR3 is 14 amino acids long. Trimming cost V 4 bases and J 4 bases, with 8 bases left between them. Germline loops: CDR1 LNHDA, CDR2 SQIVND (reference sequence). In nucleotides, the CDR3 is TGTGCCAGTAGTACCGTCCTAGGGGCCAACGTCCTGACTTTC. It codes for CASSTVLGANVLTF.

The J gene is TRBJ1-2, the V gene TRBV7-9; D possibly corresponds to TRBD1 (5 bases). Per the germline V gene, CDR1 is SEHNR and CDR2 is FQNEAQ (reference sequence). The CDR3 covers 14 residues. V was pared by 1 base and J by 9 bases, with 15 bases between. This CDR3 reads CASSLEWQGDSYTF. The CDR3 coding sequence is TGTGCCAGCAGCTTAGAGTGGCAGGGTGATAGCTACACCTTC.

This clone occurred a few times. J is TRBJ2-7 and V is TRBV5-1, with a weak D call TRBD2 (6 bases). Germline lookup yields CDR1 SGHRS and CDR2 YFSETQ. With 3 bases removed from V and 3 bases from J, the gap between germline ends came to 16 bases. This CDR3 is built from 15 residues. The CDR3 nucleotides read TGCGCCAGCAGCTACGGACTAACGGGCTACTACGAGCAGTACTTC. Protein product: CASSYGLTGYYEQYF.

The CDR3 region is CASSATGKNTEAFF. CDR3 coding DNA: TGTGCCAGCAGTGCGACAGGGAAGAACACTGAAGCTTTCTTT. The V gene is TRBV6-6, the J gene TRBJ1-1, with TRBD1 identical over 7 bases. The CDR3 runs to 14 residues. The V and J ends lost 5 bases and 1 base, in that order; junction bases with no gene match: 4. Germline CDR1 is MNHNY and CDR2 is SVGAGI (reference sequence).

This CDR3 reads CSVIWAGELFF. CDR3 in DNA: TGCAGCGTTATCTGGGCCGGGGAGCTGTTTTTT. The chain combines TRBV29-1 with TRBJ2-2; D call uncertain. The CDR3 totals 11 residues. Germline CDR1 SQVTM, CDR2 ANQGSEA. Deletions cut 5 bases from V and 6 bases from J, with 7 bases between.